The 26 T cell receptor beta chains below all came from one sample that was sequenced in a study of T cell responses to AZD1222 COVID-19 vaccine. TCRdb's table, derived via immunoSEQ multiplex PCR, lists solely in-frame clones and lacks some. The sample consists of tens of thousands of clones, about four fifths of them appearing once. The sequencing here drew on peripheral blood, taken 28 days after the second AZD1222 dose. The receptor set was obtained from an adult who received the AZD1222 COVID-19 vaccine.

The genes are TRBV15 and TRBJ2-3; D is unclear. Trimming pared 0 bases from V and 0 bases from J, leaving 16 bases between. CDR3 length equals 18 residues. Germline lookup yields CDR1 LNHNV and CDR2 YYDKDF (reference sequence). CDR3 in amino acids: CATSRDRSVQKSTDTQYF. CDR3 DNA: TGTGCCACCAGCAGAGATCGGAGTGTACAGAAAAGCACAGATACGCAGTATTTT.

This chain connects TRBV24-1 to TRBJ2-3; 12 nucleotides match TRBD2. The CDR3 runs to 20 residues. CDR1 and CDR2 (germline): KGHDR, SFDVKD. Trimming cost V 0 bases and J 2 bases; bases outside gene matches: 11. The CDR3 nucleotides read TGTGCCACCAGTGATTTGCCCCGGACTAGCGGGGACCCTCACACAGATACGCAGTATTTT. Amino acid sequence: CATSDLPRTSGDPHTDTQYF.

The V gene is TRBV7-9, the J gene TRBJ2-1; 10 nucleotides align to TRBD2. The CDR3 length is 16 residues. The germline V gene has CDR1 SEHNR and CDR2 FQNEAQ (reference sequence). V was clipped by 1 base and J by 8 bases; unmatched bases: 8. CDR3 in DNA: TGTGCCAGCAGCTTAGGGTCTTCTAGCGGGAGTCATGAGCAGTTCTTC. Protein product: CASSLGSSSGSHEQFF. Using reference TRBV7-9 and TRBJ2-1 for the parts outside the CDR3, the full variable domain is DTGVSQNPRHKITKRGQNVTFRCDPISEHNRLYWYRQTLGQGPEFLTYFQNEAQLEKSRLLSDRFSAERPKGSFSTLEIQRTEQGDSAMYLCASSLGSSSGSHEQFFGPGTRLTVL.

This clone was counted a few times. This rearrangement joins TRBV14 to TRBJ1-1; D gene uncertain. The CDR3 is 16 residues long. The V gene's germline CDR1 is SGHDN and CDR2 FVKESK. Trimming took 3 bases from V and 1 from J, leaving 15 bases between them. In DNA form, the CDR3 reads TGTGCCAGCAGCCATCTAACCGCCTTGGGGAACACTGAAGCTTTCTTT. The encoded protein is CASSHLTALGNTEAFF.

The V gene is TRBV2, the J gene TRBJ1-6; D unclear. Looked up from germline, CDR1 is SNHLY and CDR2 is FYNNEI. Trimming removed 4 bases from V and 1 base from J, with 8 bases in between. The CDR3 length is 15 residues. CDR3 residues: CASSVGRSYNSPLHF. CDR3 DNA sequence: TGTGCCAGCAGTGTAGGTAGATCCTATAATTCACCCCTCCACTTT.

The CDR3 here is CASSVVVGRTEAFF. CDR3 in DNA: TGTGCCAGCAGCGTAGTGGTGGGGAGAACTGAAGCTTTCTTT. The V gene is TRBV9, the J gene TRBJ1-1; no clear D. The CDR3 covers 14 residues. V was cut by 0 bases and J by 5 bases, with 11 bases left in between. Germline CDR1 reads SGDLS; CDR2 reads YYNGEE.

This chain uses TRBV11-2 with TRBJ2-2; D tentatively fits TRBD1 or TRBD2 (5 bases each). The V end lost 4 bases, the J end lost 1 base, and 10 bases lay between the germline ends. The CDR3 has 15 residues. Per the germline V gene, CDR1 is SGHAT and CDR2 is FQNNGV. CDR3 amino acids: CASSSLGENTGELFF. The CDR3 DNA sequence: TGTGCCAGCAGCTCTCTGGGGGAGAACACCGGGGAGCTGTTTTTT.

CDR3 residues: CASSPPDRNQPQHF. CDR3 sequence (DNA): TGTGCCAGCAGCCCGCCGGACAGAAATCAGCCCCAGCATTTT. The genes are TRBV7-3 and TRBJ1-5; tentatively, D is TRBD1 (6 bases). The germline CDR1 and CDR2 sequences are SGHTA and FQGTGA. This CDR3 spans 14 amino acids. V was clipped by 5 bases and J by 4 bases, with 12 bases between them.

This chain uses TRBV7-9 with TRBJ2-7; tentatively, D is TRBD2 (6 bases). The germline V and J ends were trimmed by 5 bases and 5 bases, with 16 bases remaining between them. The CDR3 spans 14 residues. The germline V gene has CDR1 SEHNR and CDR2 FQNEAQ (reference sequence). The CDR3 protein is CASSPSGGLNEQYF. The DNA of the CDR3 is TGTGCCAGCAGCCCGAGTGGAGGGCTGAACGAGCAGTACTTC.

The rearrangement uses TRBV2 and TRBJ2-1, with D possibly matching TRBD2 (6 bases). The CDR3 spans 15 residues. The V gene lost 5 bases and the J gene lost 2 bases, with 13 bases spanning the gap. Germline CDR1 SNHLY, CDR2 FYNNEI. The CDR3 protein is CASSKSSGAYNEQFF. CDR3 bases: TGTGCCAGCAGTAAGAGTTCGGGGGCCTACAATGAGCAGTTCTTC.

The gene calls are TRBV21-1 and TRBJ1-5. TRBV21-1 is labeled a pseudogene. The CDR3 length is 15 residues. The CDR3 sequence: CASMGRQRSNQPQHF. The DNA of the CDR3 is TGTGCCAGCATGGGGAGACAGCGTAGCAATCAGCCCCAGCATTTT.

This chain connects TRBV19 to TRBJ1-6; 7 bases are shared with TRBD1. This CDR3 is built from 22 residues. Looked up from germline, CDR1 is LNHDA and CDR2 is SQIVND (reference sequence). Germline trimming cut 0 bases from V and 0 bases from J; bases unmatched to any gene: 17. CDR3 amino acids: CASSIDLGGENDGSSYNSPLHF. CDR3 nucleotides: TGTGCCAGTAGTATAGATCTAGGGGGCGAAAATGATGGCAGCTCCTATAATTCACCCCTCCACTTT.

The rearrangement links TRBV4-3 to TRBJ2-5; 8 nucleotides line up with TRBD2. The germline gives CDR1 LGHNA, CDR2 YSLEER. The CDR3 covers 18 residues. V shed 1 base, J shed 4 bases, and the junction held 14 bases outside the gene matches. CDR3 nucleotide sequence: TGCGCCAGCAGCCAAGTTTTATCGGGACTAGTATTGGGAGAGACCCAGTACTTC. Protein: CASSQVLSGLVLGETQYF.

This sequence joins TRBV5-1 and TRBJ2-1, with a possible D match to TRBD2 (6 bases). V lost 4 bases, J lost 0 bases, and 11 bases lay in between. Germline CDR1 is SGHRS and CDR2 is YFSETQ. The CDR3 sequence is 15 residues long. This chain's CDR3 is CASSPGTYSYNEQFF. The CDR3 region has the DNA TGCGCCAGCAGCCCCGGGACTTACTCCTACAATGAGCAGTTCTTC.

The J gene is TRBJ1-1, the V gene TRBV6-5; D is unresolved. This CDR3 comprises 13 residues. CDR1 is MNHEY and CDR2 is SVGAGI in the germline V gene. V lost 6 bases and J 6 bases, leaving 14 bases between the germline ends. The CDR3 nucleotides are TGTGCCAGCAGGGGCGAGAGTTGGGCTGAAGCTTTCTTT. Translating gives CASRGESWAEAFF.

Only a few counts were recorded for this clone. V is TRBV5-4 and J is TRBJ1-1; TRBD1 is a possible D gene (6 bases). The CDR3 has 14 residues. V was clipped by 8 bases and J by 3 bases, with 17 bases between them. The germline V gene encodes CDR1 SGHNT and CDR2 YYREEE (reference sequence). Here the CDR3 DNA reads TGTGCCAGACCGGGCCAGGGGAACCACACTGAAGCTTTCTTT. Translating gives CARPGQGNHTEAFF.

The V gene is TRBV5-8, the J gene TRBJ1-4; D gene unclear. Per germline, CDR1 SGHTS and CDR2 YDEGEE. The CDR3 extends over 16 amino acids. V was trimmed by 4 bases and J by 5 bases, leaving 18 bases between them. The CDR3 DNA is TGTGCCAGCAGCCTAAAGACCCTCTGGATGAATGAAAAACTGTTTTTT. It codes for CASSLKTLWMNEKLFF.

The chain couples TRBV2 to TRBJ1-5, with unresolved D. Germline V CDR1 and CDR2: SNHLY, FYNNEI. The CDR3 sequence is 19 residues long. Trimming took 3 bases from V and 1 from J, leaving 22 bases between them. CDR3 region: CASSEPRNSLGKSNQPQHF. In DNA form, the CDR3 reads TGTGCCAGCAGTGAGCCCAGGAACTCCCTGGGGAAAAGCAATCAGCCCCAGCATTTT.

The CDR3: CASSPDGTGSNGYTF. The CDR3 DNA reads TGCGCCAGCAGCCCGGACGGGACAGGGTCTAATGGCTACACCTTC. The V call is TRBV5-1, the J call TRBJ1-2; 9 bases are shared with TRBD1. Germline values: CDR1 SGHRS, CDR2 YFSETQ. J gave up 6 bases and V 4 bases, and 10 bases lay outside the gene matches. The CDR3 runs 15 residues.

This rearrangement joins TRBV28 to TRBJ1-4; D is possibly TRBD1 (5 bases). V was trimmed by 2 bases and J by 5 bases, leaving 12 bases between them. This CDR3 spans 15 amino acids. Germline CDR1 and CDR2: MDHEN and SYDVKM. CDR3 coding DNA: TGTGCCAGCAGTTTAAATTTGGGGGTCAATGAAAAACTGTTTTTT. Residues: CASSLNLGVNEKLFF.

This chain links TRBV6-2 or TRBV6-3 with TRBJ2-2; D might be TRBD1 (6 bases). V was trimmed by 0 bases and J by 6 bases, leaving 11 bases between them. Germline loops: CDR1 MNHEY, CDR2 SVGEGT. This CDR3 has 15 amino acids. This chain's CDR3 is CASSYSAAGAGELFF. The CDR3 DNA reads TGTGCCAGCAGTTACTCGGCCGCAGGGGCCGGGGAGCTGTTTTTT.

This chain connects TRBV5-1 to TRBJ2-5; 8 nucleotides line up with TRBD2. The CDR3 has 15 amino acids. Germline V CDR1 and CDR2: SGHRS, YFSETQ. The ends lost 7 bases at V and 7 bases at J; junction bases unmatched: 15. This CDR3 reads CASSEGLASPGTQYF. The CDR3 region has the DNA TGCGCCAGCTCTGAAGGACTAGCTTCCCCGGGGACCCAGTACTTC.

V usage is TRBV7-2 and J usage is TRBJ2-7; 9 nucleotides match TRBD2. CDR3 length equals 14 residues. Germline loops: CDR1 SGHTA, CDR2 FQGNSA. V dropped 6 bases and J dropped 2; count of bases not matched to a gene: 5. The CDR3 is CASSKGGGAYEQYF. The CDR3 DNA is TGTGCCAGCAGTAAGGGCGGGGGGGCCTACGAGCAGTACTTC. Full variable domain (rest looked up from reference TRBV7-2 and TRBJ2-7): GAGVSQSPSNKVTEKGKDVELRCDPISGHTALYWYRQSLGQGLEFLIYFQGNSAPDKSGLPSDRFSAERTGGSVSTLTIQRTQQEDSAVYLCASSKGGGAYEQYFGPGTRLTVT.

This chain connects TRBV30 to TRBJ1-5; D is perhaps TRBD1 (5 bases). The length of the CDR3 is 13 residues. CDR1 is GTSNPN and CDR2 is SVGIG in the germline V gene (reference sequence). V lost 2 bases, J lost 3 bases, and 8 bases lay in between. The DNA for the CDR3 is TGTGCCTGGAGTCCCAGGGTCAATCAGCCCCAGCATTTT. Residues: CAWSPRVNQPQHF.

In this sample, this clone turned up once. J is TRBJ1-1 and V is TRBV5-5, with D hard to call. Trimming left V 2 bases short and J 1 base short, with 9 bases between. The CDR3 consists of 14 residues. The germline V gene encodes CDR1 SGHKS and CDR2 YYEKEE (reference sequence). CDR3 residues: CASSFPDQNTEAFF. As DNA, the CDR3 is TGTGCCAGCAGCTTTCCAGACCAGAACACTGAAGCTTTCTTT.

V and J are TRBV30 and TRBJ1-5, with 9 nucleotides matching TRBD1. V trimming: 3 bases; J trimming: 4 bases; junction bases outside the gene matches: 7. Germline-derived CDR1 and CDR2 are GTSNPN and SVGIG (reference sequence). This CDR3 is 15 amino acids long. The CDR3 sequence: CAWSRDRGTNQPQHF. As DNA, the CDR3 is TGTGCCTGGAGCCGCGACAGGGGGACAAATCAGCCCCAGCATTTT.